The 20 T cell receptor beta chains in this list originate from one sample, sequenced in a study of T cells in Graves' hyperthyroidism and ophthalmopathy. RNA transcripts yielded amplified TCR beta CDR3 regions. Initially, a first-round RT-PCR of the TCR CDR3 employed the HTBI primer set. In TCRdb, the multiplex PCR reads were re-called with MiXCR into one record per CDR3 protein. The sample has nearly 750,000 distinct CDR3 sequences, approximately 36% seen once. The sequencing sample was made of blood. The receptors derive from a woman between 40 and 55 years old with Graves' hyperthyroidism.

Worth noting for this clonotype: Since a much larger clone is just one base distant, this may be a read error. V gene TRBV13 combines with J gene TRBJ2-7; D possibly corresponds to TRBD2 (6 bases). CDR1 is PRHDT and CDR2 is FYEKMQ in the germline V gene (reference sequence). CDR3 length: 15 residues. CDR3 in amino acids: CASSLGGGINYGQYF. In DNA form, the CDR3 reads TGTGCCAGCAGCTTAGGCGGCGGGATCAATTACGGGCAGTACTTC.

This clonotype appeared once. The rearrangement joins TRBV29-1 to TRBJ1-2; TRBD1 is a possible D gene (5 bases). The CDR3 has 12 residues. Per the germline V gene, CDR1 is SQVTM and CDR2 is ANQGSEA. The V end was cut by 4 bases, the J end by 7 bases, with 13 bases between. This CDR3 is CSVGDQRSGYTF. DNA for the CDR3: TGCAGCGTTGGGGACCAACGAAGTGGCTACACCTTC.

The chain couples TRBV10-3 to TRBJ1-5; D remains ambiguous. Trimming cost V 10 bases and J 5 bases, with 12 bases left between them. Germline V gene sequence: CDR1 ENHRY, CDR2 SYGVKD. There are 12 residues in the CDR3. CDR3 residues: CASQATYQPQHF. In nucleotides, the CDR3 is TGTGCCAGCCAGGCCACCTATCAGCCCCAGCATTTT.

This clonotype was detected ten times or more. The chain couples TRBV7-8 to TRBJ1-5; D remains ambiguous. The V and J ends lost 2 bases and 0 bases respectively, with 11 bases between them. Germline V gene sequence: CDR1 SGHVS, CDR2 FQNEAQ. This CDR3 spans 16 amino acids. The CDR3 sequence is CASSLLGEYSNQPQHF. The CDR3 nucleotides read TGTGCCAGCAGCTTACTTGGGGAGTATAGCAATCAGCCCCAGCATTTT.

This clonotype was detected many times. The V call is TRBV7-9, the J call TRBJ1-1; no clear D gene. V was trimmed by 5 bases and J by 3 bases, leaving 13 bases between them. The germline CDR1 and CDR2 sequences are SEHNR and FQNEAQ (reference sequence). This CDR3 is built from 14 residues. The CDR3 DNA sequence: TGTGCCAGCAGCCCCCCTGGAGGACACACTGAAGCTTTCTTT. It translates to CASSPPGGHTEAFF.

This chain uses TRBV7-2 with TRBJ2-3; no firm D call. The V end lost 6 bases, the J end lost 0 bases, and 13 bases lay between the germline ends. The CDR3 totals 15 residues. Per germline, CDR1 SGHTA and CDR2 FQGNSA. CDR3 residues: CASSLQASSTDTQYF. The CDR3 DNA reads TGTGCCAGCAGTCTCCAGGCCTCCAGCACAGATACGCAGTATTTT.

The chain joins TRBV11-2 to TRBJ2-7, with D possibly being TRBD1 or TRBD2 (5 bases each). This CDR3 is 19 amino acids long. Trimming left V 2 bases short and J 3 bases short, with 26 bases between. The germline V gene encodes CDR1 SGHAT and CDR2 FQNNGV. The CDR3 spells CASSLRGALGHGTVYEQYF. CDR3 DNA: TGTGCCAGCAGCTTACGGGGAGCCTTAGGGCATGGGACGGTCTACGAGCAGTACTTC.

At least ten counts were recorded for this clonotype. The CDR3 spells CASSSRSNRGNSPLHF. Here the CDR3 DNA reads TGTGCCAGCAGCTCGCGTAGTAACAGGGGCAATTCACCCCTCCACTTT. This chain uses TRBV7-9 with TRBJ1-6, with 7 bases aligning to TRBD1. V lost 4 bases to trimming and J lost 7 bases; unmatched junction nucleotides: 10. The CDR3 runs to 16 residues. Germline V gene lookup returns CDR1 SEHNR and CDR2 FQNEAQ (reference sequence). Together with reference TRBV7-9 and TRBJ1-6, the CDR3 gives the full variable domain: DTGVSQNPRHKITKRGQNVTFRCDPISEHNRLYWYRQTLGQGPEFLTYFQNEAQLEKSRLLSDRFSAERPKGSFSTLEIQRTEQGDSAMYLCASSSRSNRGNSPLHFGNGTRLTVT.

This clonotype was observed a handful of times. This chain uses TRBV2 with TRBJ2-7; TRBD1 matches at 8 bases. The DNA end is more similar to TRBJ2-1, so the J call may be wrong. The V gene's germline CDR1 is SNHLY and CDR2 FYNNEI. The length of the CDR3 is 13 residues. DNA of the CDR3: TGTGCCAGCAGAGGGACAGGTAACAATGAGCAGTTCTTC. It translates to CASRGTGNNEQFF.

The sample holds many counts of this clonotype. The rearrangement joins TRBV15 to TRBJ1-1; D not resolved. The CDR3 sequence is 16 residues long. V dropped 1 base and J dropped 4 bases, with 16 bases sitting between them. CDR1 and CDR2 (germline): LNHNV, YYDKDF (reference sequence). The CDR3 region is CATSRAGPDPATEAFF. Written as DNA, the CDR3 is TGTGCCACCAGCAGAGCGGGCCCCGACCCCGCCACTGAAGCTTTCTTT.

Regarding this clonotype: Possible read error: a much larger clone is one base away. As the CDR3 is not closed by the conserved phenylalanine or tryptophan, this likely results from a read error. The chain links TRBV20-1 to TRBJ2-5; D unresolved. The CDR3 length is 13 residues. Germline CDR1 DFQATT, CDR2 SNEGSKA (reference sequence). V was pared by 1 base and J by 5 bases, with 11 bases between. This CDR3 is CSARGSVGETQYV. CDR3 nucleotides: TGCAGTGCTAGAGGGAGCGTGGGGGAGACCCAGTACGTC.

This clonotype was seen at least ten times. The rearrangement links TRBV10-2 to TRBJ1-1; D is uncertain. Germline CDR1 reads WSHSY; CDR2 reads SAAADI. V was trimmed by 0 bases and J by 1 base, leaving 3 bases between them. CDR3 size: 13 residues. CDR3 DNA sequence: TGCGCCAGCAGTGAGTCGGAGAACACTGAAGCTTTCTTT. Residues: CASSESENTEAFF.

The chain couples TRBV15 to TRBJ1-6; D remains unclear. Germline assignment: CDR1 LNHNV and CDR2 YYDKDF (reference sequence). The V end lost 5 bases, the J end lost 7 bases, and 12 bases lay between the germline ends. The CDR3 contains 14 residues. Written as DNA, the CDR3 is TGTGCCACCAGCGGGTCCTTCGGGAATTCACCCCTCCACTTT. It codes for CATSGSFGNSPLHF.

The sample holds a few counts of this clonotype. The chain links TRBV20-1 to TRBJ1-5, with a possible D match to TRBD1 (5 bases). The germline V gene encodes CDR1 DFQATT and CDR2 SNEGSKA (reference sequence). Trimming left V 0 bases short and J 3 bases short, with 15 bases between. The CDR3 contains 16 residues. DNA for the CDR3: TGCAGTGCTAGAGATCGGGGCAGGGCCTACAATCAGCCCCAGCATTTT. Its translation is CSARDRGRAYNQPQHF.

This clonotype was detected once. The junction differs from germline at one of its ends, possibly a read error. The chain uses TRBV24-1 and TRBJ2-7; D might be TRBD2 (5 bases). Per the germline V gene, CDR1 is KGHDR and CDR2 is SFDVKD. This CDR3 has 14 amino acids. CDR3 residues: CASSLYEGSYEQYF. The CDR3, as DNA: TGTGCCAGCAGTTTATACGAGGGTTCCTACGAGCAGTACTTC.

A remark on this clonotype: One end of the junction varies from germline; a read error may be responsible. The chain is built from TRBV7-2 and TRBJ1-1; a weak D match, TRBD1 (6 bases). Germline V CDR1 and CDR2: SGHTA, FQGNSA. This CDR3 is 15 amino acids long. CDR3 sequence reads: CASSFIGGGNTEASF. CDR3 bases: TGTGCCAGCAGCTTCATCGGGGGCGGGAACACTGAAGCTTCCTTT.

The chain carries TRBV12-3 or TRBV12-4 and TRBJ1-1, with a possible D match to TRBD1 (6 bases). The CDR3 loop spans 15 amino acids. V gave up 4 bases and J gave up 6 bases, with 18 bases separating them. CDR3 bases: TGTGCCAGCAGTTACGACCCCAGGGGCGCTCCTGAAGCTTTCTTT. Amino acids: CASSYDPRGAPEAFF.

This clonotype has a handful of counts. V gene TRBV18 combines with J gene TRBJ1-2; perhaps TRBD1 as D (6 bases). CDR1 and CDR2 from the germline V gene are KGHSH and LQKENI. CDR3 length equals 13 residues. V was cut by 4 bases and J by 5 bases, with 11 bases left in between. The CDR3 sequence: CASSRLQGYGYTF. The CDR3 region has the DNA TGTGCCAGCTCACGATTACAGGGATATGGCTACACCTTC.

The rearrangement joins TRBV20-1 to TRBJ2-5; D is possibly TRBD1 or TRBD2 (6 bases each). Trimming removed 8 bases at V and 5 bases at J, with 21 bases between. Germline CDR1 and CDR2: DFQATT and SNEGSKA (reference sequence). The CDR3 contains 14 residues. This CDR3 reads CSTYTTQGTETQYF. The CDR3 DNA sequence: TGCAGTACATACACCACCCAGGGGACTGAGACCCAGTACTTC.

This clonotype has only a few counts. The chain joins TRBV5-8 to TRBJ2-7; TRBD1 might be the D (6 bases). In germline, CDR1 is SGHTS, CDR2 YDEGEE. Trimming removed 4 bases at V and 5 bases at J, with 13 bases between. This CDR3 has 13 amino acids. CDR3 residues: CASSRRGSHEQYF. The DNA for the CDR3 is TGTGCCAGCAGCCGCAGGGGTTCCCACGAGCAGTACTTC.